The present entry profiles one TCR beta chain with its context. The source of the sample is a study of blood T cell repertoires in COVID-19. At the level of the study: The samples span acute and convalescent COVID-19 from the United States, Italy and Spain. T cells, B-cell-depleted T cells, or PBMCs supplied cDNA or gDNA.

Data came from immunoSEQ multiplex PCR; TCRdb stores just in-frame clones and leaves some out. This table holds approximately 260,000 clones, around 85% found once. The sequencing sample was made of peripheral blood. This receptor was taken from a woman aged 80 or over with acute or convalescent COVID-19.

The CDR3 nucleotides read TGTGCCAGCAGGGGACAGAACTATGGCTACACCTTC. Its protein is CASRGQNYGYTF. The chain carries TRBV2 and TRBJ1-2, with 7 bases matching TRBD1. Germline-derived CDR1 and CDR2 are SNHLY and FYNNEI. This CDR3 comprises 12 residues. Trimming cost V 6 bases and J 2 bases; bases outside gene matches: 0.